The T cell receptor beta chain described here comes from a study of blood T cells in healthy people across ages. Only a few counts were recorded for this clonotype. Sample-barcoded 5' priming and a J-beta primer mix drove a second PCR of roughly 7 to 11 cycles. Using its own MiXCR run on the 5' RACE reads, TCRdb lists one record per CDR3 protein. The repertoire consists of more than 550,000 distinct CDR3 sequences, with about a fifth occurring once and the leading ten covering around 22%. The clonotype comes from a man aged 65 to 85 in good health. The sequencing sample was made of blood.

For the CDR3, the DNA is TGTGCCAGCAGTCGGGGACAGGTCCACACTGAAGCTTTCTTT. It codes for CASSRGQVHTEAFF. The genes are TRBV12-3 or TRBV12-4 and TRBJ1-1, with 8 bases matching TRBD1. J lost 3 bases, V lost 5 bases, and 5 bases had no gene match. CDR3 length: 14 residues.